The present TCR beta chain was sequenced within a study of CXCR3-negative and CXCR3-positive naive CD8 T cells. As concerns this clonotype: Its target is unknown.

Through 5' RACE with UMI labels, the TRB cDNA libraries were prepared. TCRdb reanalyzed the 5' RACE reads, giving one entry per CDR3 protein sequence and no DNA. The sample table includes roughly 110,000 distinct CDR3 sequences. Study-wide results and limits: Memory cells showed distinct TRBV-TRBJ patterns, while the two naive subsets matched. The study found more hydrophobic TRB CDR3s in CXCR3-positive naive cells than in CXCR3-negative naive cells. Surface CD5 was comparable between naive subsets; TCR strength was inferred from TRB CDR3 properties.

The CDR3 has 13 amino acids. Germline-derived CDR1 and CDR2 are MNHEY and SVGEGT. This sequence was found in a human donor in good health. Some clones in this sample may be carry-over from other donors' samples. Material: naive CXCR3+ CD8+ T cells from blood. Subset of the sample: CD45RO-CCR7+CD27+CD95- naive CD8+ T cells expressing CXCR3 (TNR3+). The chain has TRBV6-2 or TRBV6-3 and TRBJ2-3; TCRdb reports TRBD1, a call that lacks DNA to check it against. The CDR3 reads CASNTGGPLPGYF.